These 4 T cell receptor beta chains came from one sample sequenced in a study of blood T cell repertoires in COVID-19 (dated by TCRdb to 2020 to 2022). The method behind the library was the immunoSEQ multiplex PCR assay. TCRdb holds this immuneACCESS table with in-frame rearrangements only. Some clones are missing; in checked studies, unresolved V genes explain under half, and the rest has no known cause. Present in this sample are 200,000 to 250,000 clones, more than 75% of which were seen just once. The ten largest clones capture approximately 1.7% of the sample. Sequencing input: PBMCs or T cells enriched from blood (not recorded which). The receptors derive from a man between 35 and 55 years old who had recovered from COVID-19.

The chain is built from TRBV6-5 and TRBJ2-7; 7 bases are a match to TRBD2. CDR1 MNHEY and CDR2 SVGAGI come from the germline V gene. This CDR3 region has 15 residues. The V gene end was trimmed by 6 bases and the J gene end by 4 bases; junction bases not matched to a gene: 12. The CDR3 bases are TGTGCCAGCAGCGGACTAGGCTCAACTCCATACGAGCAGTACTTC. It encodes CASSGLGSTPYEQYF.

The rearrangement uses TRBV4-3 and TRBJ2-3, with TRBD2 identical over 7 bases. Germline V gene lookup returns CDR1 LGHNA and CDR2 YSLEER. There are 14 residues in the CDR3. V lost 0 bases, J lost 8 bases, and 5 bases stayed unmatched. The CDR3 coding sequence is TGCGCCAGCAGCCAAGAGACTAGCCGGGGTACGCAGTATTTT. This gives the protein CASSQETSRGTQYF.

The chain has TRBV11-3 and TRBJ2-1, with 8 bases matching TRBD2. The CDR3 extends over 15 amino acids. V shed 4 bases, J shed 2 bases, and the junction held 4 bases outside the gene matches. CDR1 and CDR2 (germline): SGHNT, YENEEA. The CDR3 DNA reads TGTGCCAGCAGCTCGACTAGCGTTCCCTACAATGAGCAGTTCTTC. Amino acids: CASSSTSVPYNEQFF.

The chain recombines TRBV9 with TRBJ2-7; D call uncertain. Trimming stripped 1 base from V and 5 bases from J, with 10 bases between. Germline V lookup: CDR1 SGDLS, CDR2 YYNGEE. This CDR3 contains 13 residues. CDR3 residues: CASSVIPGDEQYF. In DNA, the CDR3 is TGTGCCAGCAGCGTAATTCCAGGCGACGAGCAGTACTTC.